This T cell receptor (beta chain) was sequenced in a study of blood T cell repertoires in COVID-19. Germline V gene data show CDR1 as SGHRS and CDR2 as YFSETQ. The V and J ends lost 4 bases and 3 bases respectively, with 12 bases between them. The CDR3 spans 14 residues. The table came from immunoSEQ multiplex PCR; TCRdb's copy has only in-frame clones and leaves some out. The data hold approximately 130,000 clones, with around 85% observed a single time. This receptor was identified in a man aged 55 to 70 with acute or convalescent COVID-19. Material for sequencing was peripheral blood. The V gene is TRBV5-1, the J gene TRBJ2-3; TRBD1 might be the D (6 bases). The DNA for the CDR3 is TGCGCCAGCAGCGTAGGGGGAGAGACAGATACGCAGTATTTT. Translating gives CASSVGGETDTQYF.